These 32 T cell receptor beta chains originate from one sample sequenced in a study of blood T cells in healthy people across ages. It was with a sample-barcoded 5' primer and a J-beta primer mix that a second PCR of roughly 6 to 11 cycles was run. TCRdb reprocessed the 5' RACE reads via MiXCR and lists one record per CDR3 protein. This repertoire shows around 710,000 distinct CDR3 sequences, roughly 45% found once; its top ten account for less than 25%. Sequenced input: blood. All receptors come from a woman in her fifties or sixties in good health.

This clonotype has a handful of counts. The rearrangement links TRBV4-2 to TRBJ1-5; no firm D call. Trimming cost V 1 base and J 6 bases, with 10 bases left between them. The CDR3 length is 14 residues. The germline gives CDR1 LGHNA, CDR2 YNFKEQ. This chain's CDR3 is CASSQGSAPQPQHF. CDR3 DNA sequence: TGTGCCAGCAGCCAAGGTTCGGCGCCTCAGCCCCAGCATTTT.

Only a few counts were recorded for this clonotype. V is TRBV10-1 and J is TRBJ2-5; D perhaps matches TRBD2 (5 bases). V was trimmed by 10 bases and J by 1 base, leaving 16 bases between them. This CDR3 has 14 amino acids. The germline CDR1 and CDR2 sequences are WNHNN and SYGVQD (reference sequence). CDR3 DNA sequence: TGCGCCACCATTAGAGGGCCTACCCAAGAGACCCAGTACTTC. It specifies CATIRGPTQETQYF.

The chain couples TRBV5-5 to TRBJ1-1; D unresolved. V was trimmed by 1 base and J by 4 bases, leaving 11 bases between them. The V gene's germline CDR1 is SGHKS and CDR2 YYEKEE (reference sequence). This CDR3 has 14 residues. The CDR3 DNA reads as TGTGCCAGCAGCTTGACGGAGGGAGGCACTGAAGCTTTCTTT. This gives the protein CASSLTEGGTEAFF.

This clonotype has just a few counts. The V and J genes are TRBV6-6 and TRBJ1-2; D might be TRBD1 (6 bases). Looked up from germline, CDR1 is MNHNY and CDR2 is SVGAGI (reference sequence). The CDR3 consists of 12 residues. V was pared by 5 bases and J by 9 bases, with 13 bases between. The CDR3 coding sequence is TGTGCCAGCAGTCACAGGGACCCAAGCTACACCTTC. Amino acids: CASSHRDPSYTF.

CDR3: CASSYSTTGRNEQFF. In DNA form, the CDR3 reads TGTGCCAGCAGTTACTCGACGACGGGAAGGAATGAGCAGTTCTTC. This rearrangement joins TRBV6-5 to TRBJ2-1, with D possibly matching TRBD2 (5 bases). The CDR3 runs to 15 residues. The V end lost 0 bases, the J end lost 7 bases, and 13 bases lay between the germline ends. From germline, CDR1 is MNHEY and CDR2 SVGAGI.

The chain recombines TRBV12-3 or TRBV12-4 with TRBJ1-5; no firm D call. The CDR3 extends over 14 amino acids. The V end was cut by 2 bases, the J end by 5 bases, with 10 bases between. As DNA, the CDR3 is TGTGCCAGCAGTTTAAAGGCAGGTTATCAGCCCCAGCATTTT. It is translated as CASSLKAGYQPQHF.

V is TRBV20-1 and J is TRBJ2-1, with D unresolved. Trimming took off 1 base at V and 4 bases at J, with 2 bases between the two ends. Germline loops: CDR1 DFQATT, CDR2 SNEGSKA (reference sequence). This CDR3 is built from 11 residues. CDR3: CSARVYNEQFF. DNA of the CDR3: TGCAGTGCTAGAGTGTACAATGAGCAGTTCTTC.

The chain is built from TRBV6-2 or TRBV6-3 and TRBJ2-1; TRBD2 matches at 8 bases. The V gene's germline CDR1 is MNHEY and CDR2 SVGEGT. V lost 4 bases to trimming and J lost 9 bases; unmatched junction nucleotides: 5. The CDR3 extends over 13 amino acids. The CDR3 region has the DNA TGTGCCAGCAGTTTCCGGGAGGGGGGTGAGCAGTTCTTC. Its protein product is CASSFREGGEQFF.

The CDR3 DNA follows: TGTGCCAGCCTCGCCGGGACTTATTCCACCGGGGAGCTGTTTTTT. Residues: CASLAGTYSTGELFF. The chain links TRBV7-3 to TRBJ2-2; possible D gene TRBD2, 6 bases. Germline V gene sequence: CDR1 SGHTA, CDR2 FQGTGA. This CDR3 is built from 15 residues. V shed 8 bases and J shed 4 bases, with 17 bases lying between them.

J is TRBJ2-5 and V is TRBV10-3; a weak D match, TRBD2 (5 bases). The end of the DNA aligns better with TRBJ2-7, so the J call may be wrong. CDR1 is ENHRY and CDR2 is SYGVKD in the germline V gene. There are 16 residues in the CDR3. CDR3 nucleotide sequence: TGTGCCATCAAACCCTCCAGGCTAGAGGTGCGGGACGAGCAGTACTTC. Translating it yields CAIKPSRLEVRDEQYF.

The rearrangement joins TRBV10-3 to TRBJ2-3; tentatively, D is TRBD2 (5 bases). The germline V gene has CDR1 ENHRY and CDR2 SYGVKD. The germline V and J ends were trimmed by 0 bases and 6 bases, with 19 bases remaining between them. The CDR3 loop spans 17 amino acids. The CDR3 DNA sequence: TGTGCCATCAGTGAGTCTCGGACCCCGAGGAGGTCGGATACGCAGTATTTT. Translating gives CAISESRTPRRSDTQYF.

This rearrangement joins TRBV25-1 to TRBJ1-2; D possibly corresponds to TRBD1 (6 bases). The CDR3 has 13 amino acids. V was pared by 6 bases and J by 5 bases, with 13 bases between. Germline V lookup: CDR1 MGHDK, CDR2 SYGVNS. CDR3 amino acids: CASSGEGGYGYTF. For the CDR3, the DNA is TGTGCCAGCAGCGGGGAAGGGGGGTATGGCTACACCTTC.

The sample holds many counts of this clonotype. The chain recombines TRBV29-1 with TRBJ2-1, with 10 positions matching TRBD1. The CDR3 contains 15 residues. The V gene end was trimmed by 5 bases and the J gene end by 5 bases; junction bases not matched to a gene: 9. Germline V gene lookup returns CDR1 SQVTM and CDR2 ANQGSEA. For the CDR3, the DNA is TGCAGCGTTTCCCTATTTGGGACAGGGGACAATGAGCAGTTCTTC. Protein: CSVSLFGTGDNEQFF.

The chain joins TRBV2 to TRBJ2-7, with D tentatively TRBD2 (6 bases). Germline CDR1 is SNHLY and CDR2 is FYNNEI. There are 14 residues in the CDR3. The V and J ends lost 10 bases and 3 bases respectively, with 19 bases between them. CDR3 sequence: CATRREREGYEQYF. The CDR3 bases are TGTGCCACACGGCGGGAAAGGGAAGGCTACGAGCAGTACTTC.

Only a few counts were recorded for this clonotype. The chain uses TRBV20-1 and TRBJ2-1; D tentatively fits TRBD1 or TRBD2 (7 bases each). Germline CDR1 and CDR2: DFQATT and SNEGSKA (reference sequence). CDR3 length: 11 residues. Trimming stripped 3 bases from V and 12 bases from J, with 12 bases between. CDR3 nucleotides: TGCAGTGCTAGTTCAGGGGGGGGGCAGTTCTTC. This codes for CSASSGGGQFF.

This chain connects TRBV15 to TRBJ2-4, with 9 bases lining up with TRBD1. The J call may be faulty, since TRBJ2-7 better matches the DNA end. Germline V CDR1 and CDR2: LNHNV, YYDKDF (reference sequence). The CDR3 consists of 16 residues. The CDR3 reads CATSSGAGTGHHEQYF. CDR3 nucleotide sequence: TGTGCCACCAGCAGTGGAGCCGGGACAGGGCATCACGAGCAGTACTTC.

The chain combines TRBV6-5 with TRBJ1-5, with 7 bases fitting TRBD1. The trim removed 5 bases at V and 4 bases at J, leaving 11 bases unmatched. The length of the CDR3 is 16 residues. In germline, CDR1 is MNHEY, CDR2 SVGAGI. In DNA, the CDR3 is TGTGCCAGCAGTACATTCGGGACAGCTACTAATCAGCCCCAGCATTTT. This sequence encodes CASSTFGTATNQPQHF.

The chain combines TRBV6-2 or TRBV6-3 with TRBJ1-2, with TRBD1 as a possible D gene (6 bases). V was clipped by 1 base and J by 7 bases, with 10 bases between them. CDR1 and CDR2 (germline): MNHEY, SVGEGT. The CDR3 is made up of 13 amino acids. DNA of the CDR3: TGTGCCAGCAGTTACTGGGGGGCCAGTGGCTACACCTTC. Residues: CASSYWGASGYTF.

The chain has TRBV6-5 and TRBJ2-1; TRBD1 is a possible D gene (5 bases). V was pared by 2 bases and J by 3 bases, with 14 bases between. Germline V CDR1 and CDR2: MNHEY, SVGAGI. The CDR3 loop spans 16 amino acids. The CDR3 spells CASSYGMTVNYNEQFF. The CDR3 DNA follows: TGTGCCAGCAGTTACGGTATGACAGTGAACTACAATGAGCAGTTCTTC.

Concerning this clonotype: A much larger clone sits a single nucleotide away, making a read error possible. The chain couples TRBV24-1 to TRBJ2-1; no reliable D call. This CDR3 has 15 residues. CDR1 and CDR2 from the germline V gene are KGHDR and SFDVKD. The CDR3 DNA sequence: TGTGCCACCGGTGATTTGTCGGGTCGGAGCAATGAGCAGTTCTTC. Protein: CATGDLSGRSNEQFF.

The chain employs TRBV27 and TRBJ2-5; 10 nucleotides align to TRBD1. There are 14 residues in the CDR3. V was pared by 8 bases and J by 5 bases, with 8 bases of the junction left unmatched. The germline V gene encodes CDR1 MNHEY and CDR2 SMNVEV (reference sequence). As DNA, the CDR3 is TGTGCCAGCGGTACGCCGGGACAGGGGGAGACCCAGTACTTC. Translating gives CASGTPGQGETQYF.

This clonotype was seen a few times. The chain has TRBV3-1 and TRBJ2-7; no definite D call. V lost 4 bases and J 2 bases, leaving 15 bases between the germline ends. Germline CDR1 and CDR2: LGHDT and YNNKEL (reference sequence). CDR3 length: 15 amino acids. CDR3 sequence: CASSPVYQPTYEQYF. The CDR3 nucleotides are TGTGCCAGCAGCCCCGTTTACCAGCCAACCTACGAGCAGTACTTC.

The chain carries TRBV21-1 and TRBJ2-1; the table's D call, TRBD2, has no DNA check behind it. TRBV21-1 is recorded as a pseudogene. This CDR3 comprises 16 residues. CDR3 DNA: TGTGCCAGCGTTTCTACCCAGGGAGGGCCGAGCGATGAGCAGTTCTTC. It yields the protein CASVSTQGGPSDEQFF.

The CDR3 reads CSLGLAEANEQFF. Here the CDR3 DNA reads TGCAGCTTGGGACTAGCGGAGGCCAATGAGCAGTTCTTC. The chain combines TRBV29-1 with TRBJ2-1; 11 nucleotides match TRBD2. The V gene's germline CDR1 is SQVTM and CDR2 ANQGSEA. The CDR3 consists of 13 residues. V lost 8 bases, J lost 6 bases, and 6 bases stayed unmatched.

The table lists this clonotype with a few counts. Since a much larger clone is just one base distant, this may be a read error. CDR3 bases: TGCAGCGTTGAGCGGAGGACAGCTCCCTACAATGAGCAGTACTTC. Translation gives CSVERRTAPYNEQYF. The gene calls are TRBV29-1 and TRBJ2-1, with D possibly matching TRBD1 (6 bases). The DNA end is more similar to TRBJ2-7, so the J call may be wrong. This CDR3 has 15 residues. Germline CDR1 reads SQVTM; CDR2 reads ANQGSEA.

This chain links TRBV20-1 with TRBJ1-5, with D maybe TRBD1 (5 bases). Trimming cost V 4 bases and J 2 bases, with 15 bases left between them. The CDR3 runs 15 residues. CDR1 DFQATT and CDR2 SNEGSKA come from the germline V gene (reference sequence). In DNA form, the CDR3 reads TGCAGTGCTATTAAACCGGGACTGCGCAATCAGCCCCAGCATTTT. Its translation: CSAIKPGLRNQPQHF.

The V call is TRBV10-3, the J call TRBJ2-7, with 15 bases aligning to TRBD2. The germline V gene has CDR1 ENHRY and CDR2 SYGVKD. There are 13 residues in the CDR3. Trimming removed 8 bases from V and 4 bases from J; junction bases left unmatched: 0. The CDR3 is CAIGTSGGYEQYF. In DNA form, the CDR3 reads TGTGCCATCGGGACTAGCGGGGGGTACGAGCAGTACTTC.

This chain joins TRBV12-5 and TRBJ2-7, with D perhaps TRBD1 or TRBD2 (5 bases each). CDR3 length: 15 residues. The V and J ends lost 4 bases and 5 bases respectively, with 18 bases between them. The germline V gene encodes CDR1 LGHNT and CDR2 FRNRAP. In DNA form, the CDR3 reads TGTGCTAGTGGTTCTTGGGGGAAGGGACCGAACGAGCAGTACTTC. Amino acids: CASGSWGKGPNEQYF.

The genes are TRBV4-3 and TRBJ1-1, with 11 bases that match TRBD1. CDR1 and CDR2 from the germline V gene are LGHNA and YSLEER. The CDR3 runs 16 residues. V trimming: 1 base; J trimming: 4 bases; junction bases outside the gene matches: 5. The CDR3 DNA follows: TGCGCCAGCAGCCAAGGGACAGGGACAGGGGGCACTGAAGCTTTCTTT. Encoded protein: CASSQGTGTGGTEAFF.

In regard to this clonotype: One base away lies a much larger clone, so this may be a sequencing read error. The chain links TRBV4-3 to TRBJ2-3, with 7 bases that match TRBD2. This CDR3 has 17 amino acids. Germline V gives CDR1 LGHNA, CDR2 YSLEER. For the CDR3, the DNA is TGCGCCAGCAGCCAAGGTGCGGCTAGCGGTCCCACAGATATGCAGTATTTT. It is translated as CASSQGAASGPTDMQYF.

The V call is TRBV5-1, the J call TRBJ1-1, with D possibly matching TRBD1 (5 bases). This CDR3 region has 15 residues. From germline, CDR1 is SGHRS and CDR2 YFSETQ. The germline V and J ends were trimmed by 0 bases and 5 bases, with 14 bases remaining between them. CDR3 protein: CASSLAGQGETEAFF. The CDR3, as DNA: TGCGCCAGCAGCTTGGCCGGGCAGGGAGAAACTGAAGCTTTCTTT.

The rearrangement joins TRBV29-1 to TRBJ1-5, with TRBD1 identical over 7 bases. The J segment lost 3 bases and the V segment lost 7 bases, leaving 6 bases of the junction unmatched. The CDR3 extends over 13 amino acids. Germline lookup yields CDR1 SQVTM and CDR2 ANQGSEA. The CDR3 is CSAADRFNQPQHF. DNA of the CDR3: TGCAGCGCTGCGGACAGGTTCAATCAGCCCCAGCATTTT.